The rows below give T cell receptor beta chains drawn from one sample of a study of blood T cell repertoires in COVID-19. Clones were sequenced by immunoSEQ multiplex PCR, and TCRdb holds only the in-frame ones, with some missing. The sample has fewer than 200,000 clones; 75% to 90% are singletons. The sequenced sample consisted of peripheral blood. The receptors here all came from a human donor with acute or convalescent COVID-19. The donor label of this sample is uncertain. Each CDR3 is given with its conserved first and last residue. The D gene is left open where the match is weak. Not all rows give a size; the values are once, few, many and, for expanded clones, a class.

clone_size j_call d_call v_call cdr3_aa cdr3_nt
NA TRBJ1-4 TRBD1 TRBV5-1 CASSLDRDRGPSSEKLFF TGCGCCAGCAGCTTGGACCGGGACAGGGGGCCGTCCAGTGAAAAACTGTTTTTT
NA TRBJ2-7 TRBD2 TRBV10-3 CAIMGTSNYEQYF TGTGCCATCATGGGGACTAGCAACTACGAGCAGTACTTC
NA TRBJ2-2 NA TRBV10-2 CASSVGGSTGELFF TGCGCCAGCAGTGTAGGAGGCAGCACCGGGGAGCTGTTTTTT
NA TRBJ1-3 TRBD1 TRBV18 CASSSGQSSGNTIYF TGTGCCAGCTCGTCGGGACAGAGCTCTGGAAACACCATATATTTT
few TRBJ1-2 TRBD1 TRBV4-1 CASSQGQGVDYGYTF TGCGCCAGCAGCCAAGGACAGGGTGTGGACTATGGCTACACCTTC
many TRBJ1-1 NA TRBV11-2 CASSLDRLGTEAFF TGTGCCAGCAGCTTAGATCGGCTAGGTACTGAAGCTTTCTTT
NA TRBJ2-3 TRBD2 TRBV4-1 CASSQRLAGGSDTQYF TGCGCCAGCAGCCAAAGACTAGCGGGGGGTTCAGATACGCAGTATTTT
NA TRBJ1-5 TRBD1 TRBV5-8 CASSSGTANSNQPQHF TGTGCCAGCAGCTCCGGGACAGCGAATAGCAATCAGCCCCAGCATTTT
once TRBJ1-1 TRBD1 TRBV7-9 CASSLGQGETEAFF TGTGCCAGCAGCTTAGGACAGGGGGAAACTGAAGCTTTCTTT
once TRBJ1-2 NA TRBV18 CASSYQADYGYTF TGTGCCAGCTCCTACCAGGCCGACTATGGCTACACCTTC
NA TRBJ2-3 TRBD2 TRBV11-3 CASSLAAGRTDTQYF TGTGCCAGCAGCTTAGCAGCGGGGCGGACAGATACGCAGTATTTT
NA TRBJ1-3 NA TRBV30 CAWSPGSGNTIYF TGTGCCTGGAGTCCCGGCTCTGGAAACACCATATATTTT
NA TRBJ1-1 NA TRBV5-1 CASSFVGVLNTEAFF TGCGCCAGCAGCTTCGTCGGGGTATTGAACACTGAAGCTTTCTTT
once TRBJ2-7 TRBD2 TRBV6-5 CASTPGRGGYYEQYF TGTGCCAGCACTCCGGGGCGGGGGGGATACTACGAGCAGTACTTC
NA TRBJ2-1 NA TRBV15 CAVGRGSYNEQFF TGTGCCGTGGGCAGGGGCTCCTACAATGAGCAGTTCTTC